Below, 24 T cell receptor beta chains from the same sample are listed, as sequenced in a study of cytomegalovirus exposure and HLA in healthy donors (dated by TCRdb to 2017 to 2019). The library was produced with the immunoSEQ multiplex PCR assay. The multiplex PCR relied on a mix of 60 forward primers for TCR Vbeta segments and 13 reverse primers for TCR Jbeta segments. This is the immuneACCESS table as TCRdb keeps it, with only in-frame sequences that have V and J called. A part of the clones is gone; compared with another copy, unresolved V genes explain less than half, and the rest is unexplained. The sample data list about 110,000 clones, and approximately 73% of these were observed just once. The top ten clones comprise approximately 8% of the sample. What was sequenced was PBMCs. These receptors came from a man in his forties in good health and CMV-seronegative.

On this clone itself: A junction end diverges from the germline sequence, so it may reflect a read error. Here the CDR3 reads CASSPCPLFF. CDR3 nucleotides: TGTGCTAGCAGCCCCTGTCCACTGTTTTTT. This rearrangement joins TRBV7-7 to TRBJ1-4; D not resolved. This CDR3 comprises 10 residues. Germline CDR1 and CDR2: SSHAT and FNYEAQ (reference sequence).

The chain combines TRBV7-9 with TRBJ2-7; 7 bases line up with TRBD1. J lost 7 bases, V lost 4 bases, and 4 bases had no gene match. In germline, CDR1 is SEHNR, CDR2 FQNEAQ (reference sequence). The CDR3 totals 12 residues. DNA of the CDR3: TGTGCCAGCAGCTCAGGGACAGCTGAGCAGTACTTC. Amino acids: CASSSGTAEQYF.

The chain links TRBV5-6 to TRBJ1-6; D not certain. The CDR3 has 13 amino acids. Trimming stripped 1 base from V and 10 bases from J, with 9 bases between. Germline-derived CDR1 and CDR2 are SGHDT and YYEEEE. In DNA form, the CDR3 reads TGTGCCAGCAGCTTGCGAAGCTACTCACCCCTCCACTTT. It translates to CASSLRSYSPLHF.

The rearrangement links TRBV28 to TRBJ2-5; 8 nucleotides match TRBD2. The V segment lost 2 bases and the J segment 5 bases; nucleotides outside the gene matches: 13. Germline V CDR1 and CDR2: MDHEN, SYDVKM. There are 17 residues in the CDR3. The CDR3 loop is CASSLTAGGLTWETQYF. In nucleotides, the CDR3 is TGTGCCAGCAGTTTAACGGCGGGGGGTCTCACTTGGGAGACCCAGTACTTC.

The CDR3 loop is CASSDLWTSGTYNEQFF. The CDR3 DNA reads TGTGCCAGCAGTGACCTTTGGACTAGCGGGACTTACAATGAGCAGTTCTTC. This chain connects TRBV25-1 to TRBJ2-1; 12 nucleotides line up with TRBD2. Germline V gene sequence: CDR1 MGHDK, CDR2 SYGVNS. The trim removed 3 bases at V and 4 bases at J, leaving 7 bases unmatched. The CDR3 spans 17 residues.

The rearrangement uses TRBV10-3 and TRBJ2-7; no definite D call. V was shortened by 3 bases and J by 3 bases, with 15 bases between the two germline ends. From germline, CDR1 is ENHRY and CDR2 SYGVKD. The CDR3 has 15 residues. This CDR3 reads CAISEAGHANYEQYF. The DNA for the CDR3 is TGTGCCATCAGTGAAGCCGGTCATGCCAACTACGAGCAGTACTTC.

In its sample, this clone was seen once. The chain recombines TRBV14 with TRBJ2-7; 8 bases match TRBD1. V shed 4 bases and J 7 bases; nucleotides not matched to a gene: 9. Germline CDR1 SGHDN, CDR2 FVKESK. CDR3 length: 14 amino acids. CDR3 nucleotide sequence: TGTGCCAGCAGCCCCCTGGCCAACAGGGGGGAGCAGTACTTC. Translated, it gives CASSPLANRGEQYF.

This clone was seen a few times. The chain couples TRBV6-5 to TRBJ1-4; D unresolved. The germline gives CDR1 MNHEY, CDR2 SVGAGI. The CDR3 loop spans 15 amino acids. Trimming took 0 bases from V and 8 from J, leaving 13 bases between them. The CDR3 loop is CASSYSARRAEKLFF. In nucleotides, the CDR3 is TGTGCCAGCAGTTACTCGGCCAGGAGGGCGGAAAAACTGTTTTTT.

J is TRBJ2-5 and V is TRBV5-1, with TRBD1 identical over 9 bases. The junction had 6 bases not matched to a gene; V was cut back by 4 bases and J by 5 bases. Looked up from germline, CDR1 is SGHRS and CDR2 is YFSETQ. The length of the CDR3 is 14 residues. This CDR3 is CASSVQGAPETQYF. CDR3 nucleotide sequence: TGCGCCAGCAGCGTACAGGGGGCGCCGGAGACCCAGTACTTC.

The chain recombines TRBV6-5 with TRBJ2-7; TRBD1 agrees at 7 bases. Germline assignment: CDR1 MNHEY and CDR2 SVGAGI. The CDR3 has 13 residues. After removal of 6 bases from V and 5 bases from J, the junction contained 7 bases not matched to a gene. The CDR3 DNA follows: TGTGCCAGCAGCCAGACAGGGTTCCACGAGCAGTACTTC. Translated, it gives CASSQTGFHEQYF.

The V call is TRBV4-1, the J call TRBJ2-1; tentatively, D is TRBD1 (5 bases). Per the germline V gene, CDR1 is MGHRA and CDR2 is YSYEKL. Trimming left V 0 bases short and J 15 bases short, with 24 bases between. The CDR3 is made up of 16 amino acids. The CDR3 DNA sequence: TGCGCCAGCAGCCAAGATGGCCAGGGCAGCCATAGGGTTCTGTTCTTC. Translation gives CASSQDGQGSHRVLFF.

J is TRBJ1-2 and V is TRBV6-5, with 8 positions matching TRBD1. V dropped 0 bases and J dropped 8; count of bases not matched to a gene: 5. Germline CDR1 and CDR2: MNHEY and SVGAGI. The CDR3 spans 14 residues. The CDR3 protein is CASSYSQGAEGYTF. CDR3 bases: TGTGCCAGCAGTTACTCCCAGGGGGCGGAGGGCTACACCTTC.

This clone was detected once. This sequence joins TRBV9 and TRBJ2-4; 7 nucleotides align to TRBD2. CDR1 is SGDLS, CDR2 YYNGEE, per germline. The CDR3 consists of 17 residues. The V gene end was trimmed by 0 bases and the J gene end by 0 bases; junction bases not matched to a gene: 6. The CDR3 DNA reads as TGTGCCAGCAGCGTAGAACGAGCGGGGAAAGCCAAAAACATTCAGTACTTC. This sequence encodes CASSVERAGKAKNIQYF.

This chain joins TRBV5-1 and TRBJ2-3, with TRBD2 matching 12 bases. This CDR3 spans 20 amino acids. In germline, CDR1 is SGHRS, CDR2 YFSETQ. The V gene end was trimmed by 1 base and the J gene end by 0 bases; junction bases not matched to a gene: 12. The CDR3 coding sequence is TGCGCCAGCAGCTTGTCGGCTAGCGGGGGGGTATCCTCTAGCACAGATACGCAGTATTTT. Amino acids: CASSLSASGGVSSSTDTQYF.

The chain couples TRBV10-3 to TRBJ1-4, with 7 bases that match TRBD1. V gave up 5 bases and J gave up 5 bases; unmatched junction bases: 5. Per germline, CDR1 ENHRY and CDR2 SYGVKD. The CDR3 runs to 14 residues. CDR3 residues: CAISPDRQNEKLFF. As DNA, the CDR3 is TGTGCCATCAGTCCGGACAGGCAAAATGAAAAACTGTTTTTT.

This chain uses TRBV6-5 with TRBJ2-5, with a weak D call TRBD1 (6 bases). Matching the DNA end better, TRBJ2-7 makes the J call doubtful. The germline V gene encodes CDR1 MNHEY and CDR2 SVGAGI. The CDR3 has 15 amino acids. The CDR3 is CASSYNQDSSYEQYF. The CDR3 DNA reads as TGTGCCAGCAGTTACAACCAGGACAGCTCCTACGAGCAGTACTTC.

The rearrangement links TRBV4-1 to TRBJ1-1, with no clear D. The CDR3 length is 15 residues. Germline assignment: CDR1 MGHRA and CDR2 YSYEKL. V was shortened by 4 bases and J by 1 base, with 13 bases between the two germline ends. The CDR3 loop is CASSPQPAGNTEAFF. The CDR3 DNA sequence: TGCGCCAGCAGCCCCCAACCCGCGGGGAACACTGAAGCTTTCTTT.

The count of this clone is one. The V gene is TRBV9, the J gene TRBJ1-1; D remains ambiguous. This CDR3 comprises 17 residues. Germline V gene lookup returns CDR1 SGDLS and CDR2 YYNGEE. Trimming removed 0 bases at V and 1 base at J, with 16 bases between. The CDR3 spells CASSVATVEQPNTEAFF. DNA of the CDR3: TGTGCCAGCAGCGTAGCTACTGTGGAACAGCCGAACACTGAAGCTTTCTTT.

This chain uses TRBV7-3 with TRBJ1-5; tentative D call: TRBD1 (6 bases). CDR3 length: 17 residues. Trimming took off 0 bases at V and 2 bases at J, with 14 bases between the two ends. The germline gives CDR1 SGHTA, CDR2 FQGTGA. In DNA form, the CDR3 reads TGTGCCAGCAGCTTAACGTCTCCACAGGGCCGCAATCAGCCCCAGCATTTT. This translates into CASSLTSPQGRNQPQHF.

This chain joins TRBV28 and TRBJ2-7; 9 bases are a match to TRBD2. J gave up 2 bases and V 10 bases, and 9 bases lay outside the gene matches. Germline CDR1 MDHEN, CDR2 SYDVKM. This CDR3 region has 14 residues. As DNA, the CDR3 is TGTGCCACTAAAAGCGGGGGGTCGACCTACGAGCAGTACTTC. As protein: CATKSGGSTYEQYF.

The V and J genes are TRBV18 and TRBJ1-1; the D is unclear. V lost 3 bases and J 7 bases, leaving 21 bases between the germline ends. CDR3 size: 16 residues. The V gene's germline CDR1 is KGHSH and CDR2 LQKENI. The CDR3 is CASSPQDLGRSYEAFF. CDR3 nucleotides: TGTGCCAGCTCACCTCAGGATTTGGGCCGTTCCTATGAAGCTTTCTTT.

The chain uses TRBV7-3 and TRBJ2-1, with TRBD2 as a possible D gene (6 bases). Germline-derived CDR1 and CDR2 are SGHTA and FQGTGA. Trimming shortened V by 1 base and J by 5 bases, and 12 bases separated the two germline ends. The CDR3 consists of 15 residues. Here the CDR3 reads CASSLMAGTHNEQFF. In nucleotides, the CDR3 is TGTGCCAGCAGCTTAATGGCGGGGACTCACAATGAGCAGTTCTTC.

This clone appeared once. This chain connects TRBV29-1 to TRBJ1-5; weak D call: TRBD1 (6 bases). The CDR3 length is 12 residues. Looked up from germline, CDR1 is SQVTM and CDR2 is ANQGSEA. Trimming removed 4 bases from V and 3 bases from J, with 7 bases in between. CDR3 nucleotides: TGCAGCGTTGGGACAGACAATCAGCCCCAGCATTTT. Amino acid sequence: CSVGTDNQPQHF.

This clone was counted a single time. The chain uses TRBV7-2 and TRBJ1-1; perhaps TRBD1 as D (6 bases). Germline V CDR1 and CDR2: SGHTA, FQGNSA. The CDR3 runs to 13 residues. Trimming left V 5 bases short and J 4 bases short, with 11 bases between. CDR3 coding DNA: TGTGCCAGCAGCCCAGGGGAAGGCACTGAAGCTTTCTTT. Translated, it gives CASSPGEGTEAFF.